In its sample, the clone carrying this T cell receptor beta chain was seen a few times. The antigen is unknown. The PCR used 60 Vbeta and 13 Jbeta primers. Produced via immunoSEQ multiplex PCR; TCRdb's table is partial and in-frame only. The sample lists 150,000 or so clones, roughly 73% seen once, with around 1.3% in the top ten. The entry originates in a study of cytomegalovirus exposure and HLA in healthy donors. Study-level findings and limits: Trimming of TCR beta V- and J-genes showed a link, identified in a later analysis, to a missense DCLRE1C variant. The authors later found TCR association rates varying by HLA locus, with DRB1 most and HLA-C fewest.

Unrecorded immune exposure was likely among donors, who were nominally healthy when sampled. The sample consisted of PBMCs. This TCR came from a woman aged 25 to 39 in good health and CMV-seronegative.

The CDR3 sequence: CATWTEGNEQFF. The CDR3 DNA sequence: TGTGCCACATGGACGGAGGGGAATGAGCAGTTCTTC. V usage is TRBV27 and J usage is TRBJ2-1; a weak D match, TRBD2 (6 bases). Trimming left V 10 bases short and J 7 bases short, with 14 bases between. Looked up from germline, CDR1 is MNHEY and CDR2 is SMNVEV (reference sequence). CDR3 length equals 12 residues.